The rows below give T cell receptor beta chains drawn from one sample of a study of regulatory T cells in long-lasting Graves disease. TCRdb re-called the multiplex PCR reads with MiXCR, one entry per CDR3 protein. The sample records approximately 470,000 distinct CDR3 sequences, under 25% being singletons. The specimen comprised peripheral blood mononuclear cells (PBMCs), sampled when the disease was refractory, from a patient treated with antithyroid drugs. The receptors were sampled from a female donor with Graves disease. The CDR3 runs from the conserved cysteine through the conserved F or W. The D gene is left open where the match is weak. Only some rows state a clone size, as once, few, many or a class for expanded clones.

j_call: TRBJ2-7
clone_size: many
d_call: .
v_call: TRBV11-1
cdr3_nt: TGTGCCAGCAGCTTGAATGGGGTGAAGTACTTC
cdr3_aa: CASSLNGVKYF

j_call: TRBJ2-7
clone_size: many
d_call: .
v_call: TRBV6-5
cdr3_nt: TGTGCCAGCAGTTATGACCCATCGACACTTTTCGAGCAGTACTTC
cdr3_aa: CASSYDPSTLFEQYF

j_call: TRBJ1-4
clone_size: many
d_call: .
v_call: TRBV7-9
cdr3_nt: TGTGCCAGCAGCCAATATCGATTAGGGACTAATGAAAAACTGTTTTTT
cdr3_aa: CASSQYRLGTNEKLFF

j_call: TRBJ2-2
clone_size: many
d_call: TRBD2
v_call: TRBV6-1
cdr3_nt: TGTGCCAGCAGTGAATTAGCGGGAGGGCCGAACACCGGGGAGCTGTTTTTT
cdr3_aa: CASSELAGGPNTGELFF

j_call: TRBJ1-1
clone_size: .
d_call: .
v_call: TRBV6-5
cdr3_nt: TGTGCCAGCAGTTACGATGGGCTAGGGAACACTGAAGCTTTCTTT
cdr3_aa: CASSYDGLGNTEAFF

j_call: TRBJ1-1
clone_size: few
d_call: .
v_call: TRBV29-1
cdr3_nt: TGCAGCGTTATGGGTATATCAATGGAAGCTTTCTTT
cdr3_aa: CSVMGISMEAFF

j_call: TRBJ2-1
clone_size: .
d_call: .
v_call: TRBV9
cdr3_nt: TGTGCCAGCAATACCGGGAGTAAAAATGAGCAGTTCTTC
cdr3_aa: CASNTGSKNEQFF

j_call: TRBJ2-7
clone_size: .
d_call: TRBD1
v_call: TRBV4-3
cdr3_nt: TGCGCCAGCAGCCAAGTTTCACAGGGGAGCTCCTACGAGCAGTACTTC
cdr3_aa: CASSQVSQGSSYEQYF

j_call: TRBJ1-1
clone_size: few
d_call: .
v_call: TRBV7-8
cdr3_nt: TGTGCCAGCAGCTTAGCGACGTCATGGGCTTTCTTT
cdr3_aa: CASSLATSWAFF

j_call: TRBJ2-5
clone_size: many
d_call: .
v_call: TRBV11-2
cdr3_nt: TGTGCCAGCAGCTTAGATGCCTCCCTGCAAGAGACCCAGTACTTC
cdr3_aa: CASSLDASLQETQYF

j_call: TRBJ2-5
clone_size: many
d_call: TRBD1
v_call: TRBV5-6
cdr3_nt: TGTGCCAGCAGCTATTACAGGGGGCTTGGGAGAGAGACCCAGTACTTC
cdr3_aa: CASSYYRGLGRETQYF

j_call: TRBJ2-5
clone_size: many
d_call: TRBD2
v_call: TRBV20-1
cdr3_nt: TGCAGTGCTAGCGCTAGCGGGAGCACCACGTTTACCCAGTACTTC
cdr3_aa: CSASASGSTTFTQYF

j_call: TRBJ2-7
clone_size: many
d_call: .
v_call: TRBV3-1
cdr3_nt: TGTGCCAGCAGCCAAGATGTCGGGCCCTACGAGCAGTACTTC
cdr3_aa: CASSQDVGPYEQYF